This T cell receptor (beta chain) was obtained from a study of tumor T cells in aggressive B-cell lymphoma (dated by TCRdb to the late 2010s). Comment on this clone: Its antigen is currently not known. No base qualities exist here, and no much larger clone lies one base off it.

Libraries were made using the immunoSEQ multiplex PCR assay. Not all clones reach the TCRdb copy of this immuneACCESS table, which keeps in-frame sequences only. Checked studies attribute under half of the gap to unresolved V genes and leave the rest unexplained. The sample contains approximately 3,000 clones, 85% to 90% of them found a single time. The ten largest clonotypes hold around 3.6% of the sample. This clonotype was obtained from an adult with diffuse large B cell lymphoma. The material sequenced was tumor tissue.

The DNA is as follows: TGTGCCAGCAGCTTACAGTCAACTAATGAAAAACTGTTTTTT. This is translated as CASSLQSTNEKLFF. The chain is assembled from TRBV11-2 and TRBJ1-4, with no confident D gene call. V drops 2 bases and J drops 0 bases, leaving 4 bases in between. Including the terminal cysteine and phenylalanine, the CDR3 comprises 14 residues. CDR3 DNA only is kept here, 42 bases in frame from base 1. CDR1 and CDR2 (SGHAT, FQNNGV) derive from the germline V gene.